A selection of T cell receptor beta chains follows, all from one sample in a study of blood T cell repertoires in COVID-19. TCRdb's copy holds only in-frame clones and misses some; the assay was immunoSEQ multiplex PCR. The sample records tens of thousands of clones, just under 80% being singletons. Sequencing input: peripheral blood. The receptors were sampled from a human donor in a cohort sampled during active COVID-19. CDR3s include the opening cysteine and the closing phenylalanine or tryptophan. The order of the fields is V gene, J gene, D gene, CDR3 length, clone size, CDR3 protein, CDR3 DNA. A D gene is named only where the DNA matches it firmly. The size field is filled for only some rows; it gives once, few, many or a size class.

TRBV9	TRBJ2-7	TRBD2	15	-	CASSVRASGDYEQYF	TGTGCCAGCAGCGTAAGGGCTAGCGGCGATTACGAGCAGTACTTC
TRBV4-3	TRBJ1-1	-	14	-	CASSQPGGSTEAFF	TGCGCCAGCAGCCAGCCGGGCGGGAGCACTGAAGCTTTCTTT
TRBV27	TRBJ2-5	TRBD1	14	-	CASSLGQGAWTQYF	TGTGCCAGCAGTTTGGGACAGGGGGCTTGGACCCAGTACTTC
TRBV19	TRBJ2-1	-	13	-	CASSSRVGNEQFF	TGTGCCAGTAGTTCCAGGGTTGGCAATGAGCAGTTCTTC
TRBV21-1	TRBJ2-1	-	14	-	CASSRTSFPGEQFF	TGTGCCAGCAGCCGGACTAGCTTTCCAGGTGAGCAGTTCTTC
TRBV3-1/TRBV3-2	TRBJ2-7	-	13	-	CASSQVTGGEQYF	TGTGCCAGCAGCCAGGTCACAGGTGGGGAGCAGTACTTC
TRBV29-1	TRBJ1-2	-	12	-	CSVPRENYGYTF	TGCAGCGTGCCCCGGGAAAACTATGGCTACACCTTC
TRBV4-2	TRBJ2-7	TRBD1	14	-	CASSQDTGDYEQYF	TGTGCCAGCAGCCAAGATACAGGGGACTACGAGCAGTACTTC
TRBV7-2	TRBJ1-2	-	14	-	CASSRGTSNYGYTF	TGTGCCAGCAGCAGGGGCACTTCTAACTATGGCTACACCTTC
TRBV4-1	TRBJ2-1	TRBD2	16	-	CASSQDPSGRYNEQFF	TGCGCCAGCAGCCAAGATCCTAGCGGGAGATACAATGAGCAGTTCTTC
TRBV19	TRBJ2-5	TRBD1	15	few	CASSVRTGGLKTQYF	TGTGCCAGTAGTGTGCGGACAGGGGGCTTGAAGACCCAGTACTTC
TRBV7-9	TRBJ1-1	-	15	-	CASSLAQGFGTEAFF	TGTGCCAGCAGCTTAGCGCAGGGTTTCGGCACTGAAGCTTTCTTT
TRBV19	TRBJ2-7	-	13	-	CASSMGGGYEQYF	TGTGCCAGTAGTATGGGTGGGGGGTACGAGCAGTACTTC
TRBV7-8	TRBJ1-2	TRBD1	17	few	CASSPQAPGGVADGYTF	TGTGCCAGCAGCCCCCAAGCCCCAGGGGGCGTGGCAGATGGCTACACCTTC
TRBV6-2/TRBV6-3	TRBJ1-1	TRBD1	15	-	CASSYPTGGDTEAFF	TGTGCCAGCAGTTACCCGACAGGGGGGGACACTGAAGCTTTCTTT
TRBV27	TRBJ2-1	TRBD2	17	-	CASRFRRNRDYYNEQFF	TGTGCCAGCAGATTTAGACGAAACCGGGACTACTACAATGAGCAGTTCTTC